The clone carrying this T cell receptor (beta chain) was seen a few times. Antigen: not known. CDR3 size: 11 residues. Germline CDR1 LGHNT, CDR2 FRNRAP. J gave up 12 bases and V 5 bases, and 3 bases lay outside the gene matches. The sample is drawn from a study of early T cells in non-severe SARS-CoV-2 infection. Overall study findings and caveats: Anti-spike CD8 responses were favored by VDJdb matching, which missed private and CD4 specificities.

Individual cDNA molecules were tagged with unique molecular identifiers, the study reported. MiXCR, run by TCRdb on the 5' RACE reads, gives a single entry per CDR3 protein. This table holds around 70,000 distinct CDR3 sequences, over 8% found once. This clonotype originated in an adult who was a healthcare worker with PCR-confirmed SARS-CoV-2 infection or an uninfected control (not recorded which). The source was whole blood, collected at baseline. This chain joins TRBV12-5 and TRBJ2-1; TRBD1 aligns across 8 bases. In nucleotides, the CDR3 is TGTGCTAGTGGTCCCAGGGGGCCGCAGTTCTTC. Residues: CASGPRGPQFF. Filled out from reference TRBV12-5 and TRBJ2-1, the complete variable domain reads DARVTQTPRHKVTEMGQEVTMRCQPILGHNTVFWYRQTMMQGLELLAYFRNRAPLDDSGMPKDRFSAEMPDATLATLKIQPSEPRDSAVYFCASGPRGPQFFGPGTRLTVL.